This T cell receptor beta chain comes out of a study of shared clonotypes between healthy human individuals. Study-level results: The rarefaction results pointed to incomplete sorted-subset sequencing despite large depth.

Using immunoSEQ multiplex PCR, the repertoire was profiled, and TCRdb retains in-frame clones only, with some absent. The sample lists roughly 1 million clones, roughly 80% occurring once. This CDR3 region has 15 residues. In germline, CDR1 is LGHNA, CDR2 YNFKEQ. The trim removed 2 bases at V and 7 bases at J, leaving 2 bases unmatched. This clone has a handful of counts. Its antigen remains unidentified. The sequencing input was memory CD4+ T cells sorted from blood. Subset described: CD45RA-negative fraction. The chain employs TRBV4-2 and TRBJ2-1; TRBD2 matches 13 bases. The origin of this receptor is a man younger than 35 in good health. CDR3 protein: CASSQTSGGANEQFF. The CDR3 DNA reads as TGTGCCAGCAGCCAAACTAGCGGGGGGGCAAATGAGCAGTTCTTC.